This T cell receptor (beta chain) was identified in a study of metastatic and nonmetastatic thyroid tumors. About the research overall: From malignant and benign thyroid patients, repertoires in blood and in tumor or nodule tissue were compared. Regarding the study as a whole: It was reportedly found that TCR beta diversity was significantly higher in malignant thyroid tumors than in benign nodules, a difference seen in both blood and tumor samples.

The authors' processing: A distant-metastasis classifier for papillary thyroid cancer was built using CDR3 differences across clinicopathological groups. TCRdb re-analyzed the PCR reads through MiXCR. In this record, the V and J calls reflect TCRdb's handling and not the investigators' own analysis. Among 30,000 to 35,000 clones listed, about a fifth were seen once. On this clone itself: The antigen is undetermined.

Germline V gene data show CDR1 as MNHNS and CDR2 as SASEGT. The CDR3 is 14 residues long. V shed 6 bases and J shed 10 bases, with 21 bases lying between them. Patients were all untreated before their thyroid surgery. Sequenced input: tumor tissue. The genes are TRBV6-1 and TRBJ1-2; weak D call: TRBD1 (5 bases). This sequence originates from a male donor with papillary thyroid cancer or a benign thyroid nodule (not recorded which). Some clones in this sample may be carry-over from other donors' samples. The CDR3 reads CASSTTGGTRVYTF. CDR3 in DNA: TGTGCCAGCAGCACAACGGGAGGGACGCGCGTCTACACCTTC.